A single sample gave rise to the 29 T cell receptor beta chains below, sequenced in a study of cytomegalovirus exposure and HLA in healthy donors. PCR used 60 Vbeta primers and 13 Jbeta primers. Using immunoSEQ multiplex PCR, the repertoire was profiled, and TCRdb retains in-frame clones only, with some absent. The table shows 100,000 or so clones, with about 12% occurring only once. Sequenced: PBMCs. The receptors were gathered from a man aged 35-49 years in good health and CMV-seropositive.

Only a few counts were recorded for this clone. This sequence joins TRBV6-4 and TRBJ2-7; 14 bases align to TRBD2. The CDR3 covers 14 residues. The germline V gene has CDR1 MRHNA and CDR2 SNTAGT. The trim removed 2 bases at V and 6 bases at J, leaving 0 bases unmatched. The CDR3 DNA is TGTGCCAGCAGTGACGGGACTAGCGGGAGCGAGCAGTACTTC. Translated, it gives CASSDGTSGSEQYF.

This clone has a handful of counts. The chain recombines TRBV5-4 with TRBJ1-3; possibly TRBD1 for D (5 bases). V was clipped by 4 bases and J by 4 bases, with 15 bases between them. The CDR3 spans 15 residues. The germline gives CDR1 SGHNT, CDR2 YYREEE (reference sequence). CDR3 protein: CASSPDRALGNTIYF. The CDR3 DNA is TGTGCCAGCAGCCCCGACAGAGCTTTAGGAAACACCATATATTTT.

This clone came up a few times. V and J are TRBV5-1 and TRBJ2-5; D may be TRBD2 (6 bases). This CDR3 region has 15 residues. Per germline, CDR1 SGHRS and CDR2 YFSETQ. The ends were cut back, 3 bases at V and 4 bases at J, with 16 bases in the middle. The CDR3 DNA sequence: TGCGCCAGCAGCTCGGGGGATGGACATGGAGAGACCCAGTACTTC. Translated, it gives CASSSGDGHGETQYF.

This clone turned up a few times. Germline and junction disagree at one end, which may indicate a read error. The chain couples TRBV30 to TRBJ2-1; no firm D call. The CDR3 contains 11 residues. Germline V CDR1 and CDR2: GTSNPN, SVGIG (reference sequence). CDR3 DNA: TGTGCCTGGAGGCCACAGAATGAGCAGCTCTTC. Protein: CAWRPQNEQLF.

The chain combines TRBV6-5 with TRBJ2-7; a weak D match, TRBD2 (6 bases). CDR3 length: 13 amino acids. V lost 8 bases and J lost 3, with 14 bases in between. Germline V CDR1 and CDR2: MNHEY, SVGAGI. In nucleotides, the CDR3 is TGTGCCAGCCGAGGGACTGGGTTCTACGAGCAGTACTTC. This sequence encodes CASRGTGFYEQYF.

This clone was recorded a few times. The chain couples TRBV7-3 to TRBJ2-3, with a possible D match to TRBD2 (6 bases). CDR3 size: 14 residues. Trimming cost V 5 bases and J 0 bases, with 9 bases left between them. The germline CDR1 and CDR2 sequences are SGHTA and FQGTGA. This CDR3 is CASSTRGSTDTQYF. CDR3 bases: TGTGCCAGCAGCACGCGGGGCAGCACAGATACGCAGTATTTT.

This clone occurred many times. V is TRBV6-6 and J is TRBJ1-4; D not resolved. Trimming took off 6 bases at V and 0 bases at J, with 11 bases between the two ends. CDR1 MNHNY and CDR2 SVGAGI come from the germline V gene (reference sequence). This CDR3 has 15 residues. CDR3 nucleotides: TGTGCCAGCAGGCGGGCTCCCACAACTAATGAAAAACTGTTTTTT. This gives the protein CASRRAPTTNEKLFF.

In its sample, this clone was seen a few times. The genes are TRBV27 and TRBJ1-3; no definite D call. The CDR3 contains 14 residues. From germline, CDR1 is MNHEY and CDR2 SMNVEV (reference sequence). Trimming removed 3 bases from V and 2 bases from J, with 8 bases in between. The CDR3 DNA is TGTGCCAGCAGTTTGTCGGGGACTGGAAACACCATATATTTT. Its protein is CASSLSGTGNTIYF.

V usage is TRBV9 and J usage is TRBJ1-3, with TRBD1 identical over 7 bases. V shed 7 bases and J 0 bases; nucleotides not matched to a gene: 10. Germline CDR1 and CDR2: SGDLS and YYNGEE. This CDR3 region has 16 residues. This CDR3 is CASGSSQGYSGNTIYF. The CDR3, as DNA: TGTGCCAGCGGGTCGTCACAGGGGTACTCTGGAAACACCATATATTTT.

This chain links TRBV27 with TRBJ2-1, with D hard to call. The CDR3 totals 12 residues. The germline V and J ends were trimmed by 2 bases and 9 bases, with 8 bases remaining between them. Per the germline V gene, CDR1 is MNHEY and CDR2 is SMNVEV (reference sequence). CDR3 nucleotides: TGTGCCAGCAGTTTAAAGCGCGGTGAGCAGTTCTTC. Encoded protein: CASSLKRGEQFF.

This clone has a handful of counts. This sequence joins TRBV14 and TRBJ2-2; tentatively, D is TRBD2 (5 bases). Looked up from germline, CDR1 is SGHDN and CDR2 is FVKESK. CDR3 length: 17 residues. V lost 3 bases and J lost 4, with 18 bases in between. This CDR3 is CASSHDRDQRSTGELFF. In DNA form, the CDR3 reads TGTGCCAGCAGCCACGACCGGGATCAGCGGAGCACCGGGGAGCTGTTTTTT. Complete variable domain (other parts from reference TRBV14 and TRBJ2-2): EAGVTQFPSHSVIEKGQTVTLRCDPISGHDNLYWYRRVMGKEIKFLLHFVKESKQDESGMPNNRFLAERTGGTYSTLKVQPAELEDSGVYFCASSHDRDQRSTGELFFGEGSRLTVL.

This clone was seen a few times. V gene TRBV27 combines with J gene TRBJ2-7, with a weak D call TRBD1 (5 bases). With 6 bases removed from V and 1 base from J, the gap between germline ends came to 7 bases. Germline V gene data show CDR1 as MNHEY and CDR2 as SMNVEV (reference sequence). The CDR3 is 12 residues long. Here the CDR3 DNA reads TGTGCCAGCAGAACAGGTTCCTACGAGCAGTACTTC. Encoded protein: CASRTGSYEQYF.

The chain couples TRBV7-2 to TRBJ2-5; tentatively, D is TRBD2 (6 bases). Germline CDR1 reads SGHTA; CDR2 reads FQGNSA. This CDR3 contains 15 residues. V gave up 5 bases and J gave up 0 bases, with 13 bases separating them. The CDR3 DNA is TGTGCCAGCAGCCCGGGACTCCTGTACCAAGAGACCCAGTACTTC. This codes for CASSPGLLYQETQYF.

This chain's CDR3 is CASTVVAGVSEQYF. The CDR3 region has the DNA TGTGCCAGCACCGTGGTAGCGGGAGTGTCCGAGCAGTACTTC. The chain combines TRBV7-9 with TRBJ2-7, with TRBD2 matching 9 bases. CDR1 is SEHNR and CDR2 is FQNEAQ in the germline V gene (reference sequence). Unmatched junction bases numbered 10, after V lost 7 bases and J lost 6 bases. CDR3 length equals 14 residues.

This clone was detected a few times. CDR3 bases: TGTGCCAGCAGTCGGGTCGACGCGGGCCTCGGTTCGCAGTATTTT. Residues: CASSRVDAGLGSQYF. The chain combines TRBV11-2 with TRBJ2-3; tentatively, D is TRBD2 (5 bases). CDR1 and CDR2 (germline): SGHAT, FQNNGV. V shed 6 bases and J shed 10 bases, with 23 bases lying between them. There are 15 residues in the CDR3.

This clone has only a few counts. In nucleotides, the CDR3 is TGCGCCAGCAGCTCTAGCGGGAGCTCCTACAATGAGCAGTTCTTC. Protein sequence: CASSSSGSSYNEQFF. The V gene is TRBV5-1, the J gene TRBJ2-1; 10 bases are shared with TRBD2. The germline gives CDR1 SGHRS, CDR2 YFSETQ. With V trimmed by 3 bases and J by 0 bases, 0 bases remained unmatched. The CDR3 sequence is 15 residues long.

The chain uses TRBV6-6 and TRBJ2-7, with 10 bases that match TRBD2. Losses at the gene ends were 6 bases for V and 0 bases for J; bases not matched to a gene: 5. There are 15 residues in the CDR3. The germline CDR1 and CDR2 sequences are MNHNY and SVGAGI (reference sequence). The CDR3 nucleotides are TGTGCCAGCAGACCTACTAGCGGGGTCTCCTACGAGCAGTACTTC. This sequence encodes CASRPTSGVSYEQYF.

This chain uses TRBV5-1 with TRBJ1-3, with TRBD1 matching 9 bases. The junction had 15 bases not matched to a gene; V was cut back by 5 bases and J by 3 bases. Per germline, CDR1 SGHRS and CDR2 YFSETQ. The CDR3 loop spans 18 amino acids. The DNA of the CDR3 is TGCGCCAGCAGACTGATGGGACAGGGTGGTGTGGATGGAAACACCATATATTTT. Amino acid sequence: CASRLMGQGGVDGNTIYF.

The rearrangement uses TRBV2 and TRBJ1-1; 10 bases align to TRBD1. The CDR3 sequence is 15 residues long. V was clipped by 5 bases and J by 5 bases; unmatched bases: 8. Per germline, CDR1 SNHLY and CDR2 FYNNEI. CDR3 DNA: TGTGCCAGCAGTCCCAGGGACAGGGGAAGAACTGAAGCTTTCTTT. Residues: CASSPRDRGRTEAFF.

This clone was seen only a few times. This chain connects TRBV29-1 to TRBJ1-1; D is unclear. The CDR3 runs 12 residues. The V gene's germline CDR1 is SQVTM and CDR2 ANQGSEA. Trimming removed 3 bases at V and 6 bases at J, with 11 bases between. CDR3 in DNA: TGCAGCGTTGACGTACGCGCACCTGAAGCTTTCTTT. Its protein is CSVDVRAPEAFF.

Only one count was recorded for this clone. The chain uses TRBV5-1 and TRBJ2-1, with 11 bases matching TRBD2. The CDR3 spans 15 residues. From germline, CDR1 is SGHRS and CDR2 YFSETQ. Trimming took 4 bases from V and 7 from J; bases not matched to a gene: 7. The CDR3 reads CASSPGTSGRNEQFF. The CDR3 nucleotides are TGCGCCAGCAGCCCGGGGACTAGCGGAAGGAATGAGCAGTTCTTC. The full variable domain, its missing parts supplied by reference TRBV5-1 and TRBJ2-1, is KAGVTQTPRYLIKTRGQQVTLSCSPISGHRSVSWYQQTPGQGLQFLFEYFSETQRNKGNFPGRFSGRQFSNSRSEMNVSTLELGDSALYLCASSPGTSGRNEQFFGPGTRLTVL.

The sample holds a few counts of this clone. The CDR3 coding sequence is TGCAGCGTTGACAGGGCAAACACCGGGGAGCTGTTTTTT. This translates into CSVDRANTGELFF. The V and J genes are TRBV29-1 and TRBJ2-2, with D tentatively TRBD1 (5 bases). CDR1 SQVTM and CDR2 ANQGSEA come from the germline V gene. Trimming shortened V by 3 bases and J by 2 bases, and 7 bases separated the two germline ends. The CDR3 spans 13 residues.

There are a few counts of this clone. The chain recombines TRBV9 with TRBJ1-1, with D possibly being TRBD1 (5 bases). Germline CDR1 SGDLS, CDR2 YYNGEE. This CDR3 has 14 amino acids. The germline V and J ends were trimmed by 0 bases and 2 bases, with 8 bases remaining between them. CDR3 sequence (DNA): TGTGCCAGCAGCGTAGTGACAGAAAACACTGAAGCTTTCTTT. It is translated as CASSVVTENTEAFF.

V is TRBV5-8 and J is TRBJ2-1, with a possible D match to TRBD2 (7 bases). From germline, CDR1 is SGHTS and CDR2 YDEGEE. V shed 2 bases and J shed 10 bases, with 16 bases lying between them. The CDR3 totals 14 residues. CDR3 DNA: TGTGCCAGCAGCTTTAGGGGGGTACTAGCGGAGCAGTTCTTC. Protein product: CASSFRGVLAEQFF.

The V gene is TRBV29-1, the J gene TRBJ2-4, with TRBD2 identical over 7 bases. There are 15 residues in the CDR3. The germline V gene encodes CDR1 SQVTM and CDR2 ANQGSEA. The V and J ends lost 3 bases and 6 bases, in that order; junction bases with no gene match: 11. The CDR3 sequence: CSVDWEGGGGNIQYF. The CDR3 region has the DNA TGCAGCGTTGATTGGGAAGGAGGCGGGGGAAACATTCAGTACTTC.

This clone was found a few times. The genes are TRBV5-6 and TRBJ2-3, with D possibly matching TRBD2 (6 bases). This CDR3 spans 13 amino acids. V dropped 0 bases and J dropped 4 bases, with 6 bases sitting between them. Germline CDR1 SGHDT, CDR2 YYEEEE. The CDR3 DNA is TGTGCCAGCAGCTTGGGGGGGGCAGATACGCAGTATTTT. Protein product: CASSLGGADTQYF.

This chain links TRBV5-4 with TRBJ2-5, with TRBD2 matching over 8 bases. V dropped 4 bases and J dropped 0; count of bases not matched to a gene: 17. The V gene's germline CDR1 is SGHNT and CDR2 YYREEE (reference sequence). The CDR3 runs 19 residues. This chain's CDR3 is CASSPRPSLAGGYQETQYF. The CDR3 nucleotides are TGTGCCAGCAGCCCGAGGCCCAGCCTGGCGGGAGGTTACCAAGAGACCCAGTACTTC.

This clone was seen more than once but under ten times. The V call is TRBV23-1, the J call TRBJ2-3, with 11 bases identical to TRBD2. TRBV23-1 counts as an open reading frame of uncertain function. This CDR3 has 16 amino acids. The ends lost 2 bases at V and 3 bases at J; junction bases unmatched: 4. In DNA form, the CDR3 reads TGCGCCAGCAGTCAACCACTAGCGGGAGATACAGATACGCAGTATTTT. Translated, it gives CASSQPLAGDTDTQYF.

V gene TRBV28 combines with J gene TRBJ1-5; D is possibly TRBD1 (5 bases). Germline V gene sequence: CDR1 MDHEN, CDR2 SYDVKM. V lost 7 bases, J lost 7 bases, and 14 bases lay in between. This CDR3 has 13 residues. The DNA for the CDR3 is TGTGCCAGCACCACCCCCGGGGGGCAGCCCCAGCATTTT. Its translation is CASTTPGGQPQHF.